This T cell receptor (beta chain) was found in a study of shared clonotypes between healthy human individuals (dated by TCRdb to 2020 to 2022). Describing the broader study: The cohort comprised two women and three men aged 18 to 49 years. Blood TCR repertoires of five healthy adults were deeply sequenced to estimate repertoire size and the extent of clonotype sharing between individuals. For each donor, CD4 naive and CD4 memory were each given three plates, CD8 naive was given two plates, and CD8 memory was given one plate. Libraries were prepared and TCR repertoires were sequenced by different laboratories using diverse techniques, in order to increase sequencing depth and limit assay-specific biases. Each donor's leukapheresis produced roughly between about 0.9 and 9.5 billion PBMCs. General findings and caveats noted by the study authors: Pairwise subsampling indicated that sequencing depth was expected to affect the degree of clonotype sharing among donors. The genetic and exposure-history diversity represented was limited by the small number of donors. Estimated clonotype richness was generally larger for naive than for memory subsets. Sampling was limited to blood, and TCR repertoires in tissue likely differ from TCR repertoires in blood. Higher generation probabilities were observed for clonotypes shared by all four sorted-subset donors than for non-shared clonotypes. Rarefaction of sorted-subset datasets indicated incomplete sequencing despite the large sequencing depth. Sharing across a few donors was observed for around 5% of naive CD4, over 3% of naive CD8, over 2% of memory CD4, and around 0.4% of memory CD8 clonotypes.

The germline V gene (reference sequence) specifies MNHEY as CDR1 and SMNVEV as CDR2. Between the V and J ends, shortened by 2 bases and 8 bases respectively, the junction contains 13 bases. From cysteine to phenylalanine, the CDR3 is 13 amino acids long. Solely the CDR3 DNA is kept, with 39 bases framed from the first base. Healthy HIV-negative adults with no recently reported acute infections or vaccinations were included as donors. Every donor was a Caucasian adult residing in Nashville, Tennessee, USA. CD4+ T cells were enriched by magnetic negative selection, after which naive cells were positively selected on CD45RA and the negative fraction was taken as the memory subset. Blood was collected by leukapheresis, and PBMCs were isolated by Ficoll-Histopaque density gradient centrifugation and then cryopreserved in liquid nitrogen vapor phase. Analytical flow cytometry was used to check the purity and quantity of each magnetically sorted T cell population. Genomic DNA was isolated from each sorted fraction and quantified by UV absorbance on a Nanodrop 2000c.

Using the deep immunoSEQ assay, multiplex PCR amplified TCR CDR3 regions from genomic DNA. Extracted genomic DNA from each cell subset was spread evenly across all wells of several immunoSEQ 96-well plates, with each plate serving as a replicate. For sorted subsets, about 200 ng genomic DNA, equal to tens of thousands of T cell genomes, was loaded into each replicate PCR. The purified libraries were quantified using a Qubit 3.0 fluorometer, sized with a Bioanalyzer 2100, and then quantified again using the KAPA Library Quantification kit. Every immunoSEQ 96-well plate was sequenced on a separate single-read 150-cycle Illumina NextSeq 550 flow cell. In the paper's pipeline: Because the immunoSEQ output held only junctional sequences and lacked quality scores, the filtering could not match the filtering applied to full-length reads. Sequences were annotated with PyIR, a Python wrapper for IgBLAST v1.9, using IMGT germline references to assign V/J genes and CDR3. Reads were filtered out if the reads had weak V/J assignments (E-value above 1e-6), no CDR3, stop codons, out-of-frame junctions, or ambiguous translated residues. A V3J clonotype was defined by an identical inferred V gene, J gene, and CDR3 amino acid sequence. Percentage overlap between repertoires was computed as shared unique clonotypes divided by the size of the smaller repertoire. Richness of each repertoire was evaluated using RTK rarefaction, the Chao1 estimator, and Recon v2.1 estimates of unobserved clonotypes. Generation probabilities for all TCRbeta clonotypes obtained by the gDNA method from four donors were computed using OLGA. TCRdb's version of the immuneACCESS table is confined to in-frame rearrangements and falls short of the full clone set. An unresolved V gene accounts for under half of the shortfall where checked; the remainder is of unknown origin. Clone size and the V and J calls come from that table; the DNA yielded D and trimming. Here the sample has 2,500,000 or so clones; about 90% occur a single time. Of the sample, about 0.36% is held by the ten largest clones.

This clone was recorded only once. The specificity of this receptor is unknown. Base qualities are missing; no much larger clone stands one base away. The sample taken for sequencing was naive CD4+ T cells from PBMCs. What the cell subset or site label conveys for this sample: CD45RA+ positively selected. The source of this sequence is a man younger than 30 in good health. Some clones in this sample may be carry-over from other donors' samples. Rearrangement joined TRBV27 to TRBJ2-7; a tentative D call is TRBD1 (6 bases match). The nucleotide sequence is TGTGCCAGCAGTTTAGGGGCAGGGGAGAAGCAGTACTTC. Its coded protein is CASSLGAGEKQYF.